Sequencing of this T cell receptor beta chain was carried out in a study of CD8 T cells in Susac syndrome (dated by TCRdb to the late 2010s). With regard to the full study: Repertoire sequencing was used to test whether CD8+ T cell activation and differentiation in Susac syndrome was antigen driven.

Here V drops 5 bases and J drops 9 bases, and the junction holds 8 bases not matched to any gene. Reading the germline V gene (reference sequence) gives CDR1 SEHNR and CDR2 FQNEAQ. Spanning cysteine to phenylalanine, the CDR3 consists of 13 amino acids. Kept here is only the CDR3 DNA, which spans 39 bases and is read in frame from base 1. This clonotype was counted a single time. Its cognate antigen has yet to be identified. Base qualities are not at hand, and no much larger clone is one base apart. A single read offers scant evidence. High-throughput TCR beta sequencing profiled peripheral blood CD8+ and CD4+ T cells from healthy donors, Susac syndrome patients and multiple sclerosis patients. The multiple sclerosis controls were treatment-naive patients who had stable or active relapsing-remitting disease and met the revised McDonald criteria. Bulk CD8+ and CD4+ T cells were purified by magnetic negative isolation, whereas CD8+ TEMRA cells were enriched by FACS. Blood was collected in EDTA tubes and processed within 24 hours, with PBMCs isolated through density gradient centrifugation. PBMCs intended for TCR sequencing were frozen in liquid nitrogen and were later thawed in a 37 degrees C water bath. Purity of sorted or isolated CD4+, CD8+ and CD8+ TEMRA cells was at least 90%.

Overall results and qualifications from the work: The number of individuals in the TCR sequencing and HLA analysis was recognized as being relatively small.

RNA was extracted using the RNeasy kit, and roughly 0.45 to 1 microgram was reverse transcribed with random hexamers. TCR beta CDR3 regions were amplified with the immunoSEQ multiplex PCR assay covering 54 Vbeta and 13 Jbeta segments. PCR amplification bias was corrected using a synthetic template baseline for primer optimization and computational correction. The study's processing was this. Reads were annotated to V, D and J genes per IMGT and analyzed with immunoSEQ Analyzer, keeping only productive sequences. Clonality was calculated as one minus the Shannon entropy normalized by log2 of the number of productive unique sequences. For each patient and control, public and private clones were evaluated among the 100 most prevalent clones. A clone was defined as Susac-specific if it was absent from the healthy and MS cohorts, from 1052 published viral clones and from other ImmuneACCESS disease sequences. In-frame beta chains were kept once TCRdb had trimmed the public reads at Q25 with fastp and called clones with MiXCR. Every entry covers one CDR3 protein and lists the most common genes and DNA from its rows. The V and J calls, along with clone size, are taken from TCRdb and not from the paper's own processing. The sample profile shows approximately 230,000 distinct CDR3 sequences; just under 95% of them were found once. 0.065% to 0.075% of the sample goes to the ten largest clones.

The chain was built from TRBV7-9 and TRBJ2-5, with 8 middle bases fitting TRBD1. This receptor was identified in a human donor with multiple sclerosis. The sample consisted of CD4+ T cells from PBMCs. The bases read TGTGCCAGCAGCGAGCGACAGGGGTGGGCCCAGTACTTC. Translated, it reads CASSERQGWAQYF. Here the CDR3 is joined to the reference TRBV7-9 and TRBJ2-5 genes, and the full variable domain is: DTGVSQNPRHKITKRGQNVTFRCDPISEHNRLYWYRQTLGQGPEFLTYFQNEAQLEKSRLLSDRFSAERPKGSFSTLEIQRTEQGDSAMYLCASSERQGWAQYFGPGTRLLVL.